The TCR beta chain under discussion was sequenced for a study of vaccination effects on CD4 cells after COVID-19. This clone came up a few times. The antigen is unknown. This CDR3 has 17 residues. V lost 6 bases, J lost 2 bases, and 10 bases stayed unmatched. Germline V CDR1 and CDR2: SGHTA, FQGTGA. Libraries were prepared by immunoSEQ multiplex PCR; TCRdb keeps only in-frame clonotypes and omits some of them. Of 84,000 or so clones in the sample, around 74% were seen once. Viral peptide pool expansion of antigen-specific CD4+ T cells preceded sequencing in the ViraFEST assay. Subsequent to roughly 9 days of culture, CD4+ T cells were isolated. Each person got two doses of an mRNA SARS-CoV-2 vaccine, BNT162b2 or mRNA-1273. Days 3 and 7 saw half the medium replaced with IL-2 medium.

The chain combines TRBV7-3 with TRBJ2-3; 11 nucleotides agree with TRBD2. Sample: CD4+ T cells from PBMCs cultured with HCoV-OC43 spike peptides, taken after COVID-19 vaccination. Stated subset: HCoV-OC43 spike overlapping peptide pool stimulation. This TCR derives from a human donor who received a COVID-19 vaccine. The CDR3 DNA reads TGTGCCAGCAGTCGAAGAAATAGCGGGGGGGTCACAGATACGCAGTATTTT. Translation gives CASSRRNSGGVTDTQYF. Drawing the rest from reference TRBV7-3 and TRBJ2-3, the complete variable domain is GAGVSQTPSNKVTEKGKYVELRCDPISGHTALYWYRQSLGQGPEFLIYFQGTGAADDSGLPNDRFFAVRPEGSVSTLKIQRTERGDSAVYLCASSRRNSGGVTDTQYFGPGTRLTVL.